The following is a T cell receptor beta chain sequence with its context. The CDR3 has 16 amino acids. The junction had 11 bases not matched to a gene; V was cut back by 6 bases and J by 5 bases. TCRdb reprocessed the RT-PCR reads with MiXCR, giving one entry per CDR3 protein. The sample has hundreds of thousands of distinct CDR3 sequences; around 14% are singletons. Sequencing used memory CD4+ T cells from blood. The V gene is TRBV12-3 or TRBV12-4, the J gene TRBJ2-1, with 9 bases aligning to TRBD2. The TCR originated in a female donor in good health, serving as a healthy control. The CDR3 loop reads CASRRSRTSADNEQFF. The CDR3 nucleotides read TGTGCCAGCAGAAGGTCGCGGACTAGCGCGGACAATGAGCAGTTCTTC.